Presented here are 32 T cell receptor beta chains from one specimen sequenced in a study of blood T cell repertoires in COVID-19. Sequencing used immunoSEQ multiplex PCR; TCRdb keeps in-frame clones, though not all of them. Of about 140,000 clones in the sample, 80% to 85% were seen once. The sequencing sample was made of peripheral blood. These receptors were obtained from a human donor in a cohort sampled during active COVID-19.

The CDR3 region has the DNA TGCGCCAGCAGTCCCGCCTGGGGGGGAGAGACCCAGTACTTC. Encoded protein: CASSPAWGGETQYF. The chain employs TRBV5-1 and TRBJ2-5; TRBD2 aligns across 7 bases. Germline V gene data show CDR1 as SGHRS and CDR2 as YFSETQ. This CDR3 comprises 14 residues. V was pared by 5 bases and J by 4 bases, with 8 bases of the junction left unmatched.

The DNA of the CDR3 is TGTGCCAGCAGCTTCTCTTTGACAGGGGGCACTGAAGCTTTCTTT. It codes for CASSFSLTGGTEAFF. This sequence joins TRBV5-8 and TRBJ1-1; 9 positions match TRBD1. The CDR3 has 15 amino acids. Germline trimming cut 2 bases from V and 4 bases from J; bases unmatched to any gene: 6. Looked up from germline, CDR1 is SGHTS and CDR2 is YDEGEE.

This rearrangement joins TRBV3-1 (or the pseudogene TRBV3-2) to TRBJ2-1; 14 bases align to TRBD2. This CDR3 has 15 amino acids. V shed 6 bases and J 2 bases; nucleotides not matched to a gene: 0. Germline V gives CDR1 LGHDT, CDR2 YNNKEL (reference sequence). The CDR3 here is CASRTSGGAYNEQFF. In nucleotides, the CDR3 is TGTGCCAGCAGGACTAGCGGGGGGGCCTACAATGAGCAGTTCTTC.

The chain combines TRBV5-4 with TRBJ1-2, with 8 nucleotides matching TRBD1. The CDR3 sequence is 15 residues long. After removal of 1 base from V and 6 bases from J, the junction contained 8 bases not matched to a gene. Germline CDR1 is SGHNT and CDR2 is YYREEE (reference sequence). CDR3 sequence reads: CASSLPGGASNGYTF. CDR3 in DNA: TGTGCCAGCAGCTTGCCAGGGGGCGCCTCCAATGGCTACACCTTC.

V is TRBV5-4 and J is TRBJ2-3; no clear D gene. The ends were cut back, 3 bases at V and 0 bases at J, with 8 bases in the middle. The CDR3 covers 14 residues. The germline gives CDR1 SGHNT, CDR2 YYREEE (reference sequence). For the CDR3, the DNA is TGTGCCAGCAGCTCTGAGACAAGCACAGATACGCAGTATTTT. This encodes CASSSETSTDTQYF.

The chain has TRBV3-1 (or the pseudogene TRBV3-2) and TRBJ2-1; 10 positions agree with TRBD2. There are 14 residues in the CDR3. After removal of 4 bases from V and 8 bases from J, the junction contained 5 bases not matched to a gene. CDR1 and CDR2 from the germline V gene are LGHDT and YNNKEL (reference sequence). DNA of the CDR3: TGTGCCAGCAGCCCCAGCGGGGGGGCCTATGAGCAGTTCTTC. Protein sequence: CASSPSGGAYEQFF.

The CDR3 region has the DNA TGTGCCAGCAGCGTAGAGCCGGGACAGGACAAATTATCTGGAAACACCATATATTTT. It codes for CASSVEPGQDKLSGNTIYF. The rearrangement uses TRBV9 and TRBJ1-3, with 8 bases lining up with TRBD1. V lost 0 bases and J lost 1; bases outside the gene matches: 12. The germline gives CDR1 SGDLS, CDR2 YYNGEE. This CDR3 contains 19 residues.

The J gene is TRBJ1-1, the V gene TRBV7-3; D not resolved. The CDR3 length is 14 residues. In germline, CDR1 is SGHTA, CDR2 FQGTGA. Trimming stripped 0 bases from V and 3 bases from J, with 8 bases between. The CDR3 DNA reads TGTGCCAGCAGCTTAACTGGGCCCGACACTGAAGCTTTCTTT. Amino acid sequence: CASSLTGPDTEAFF.

This clone turned up a few times. The rearrangement links TRBV7-6 to TRBJ2-7, with D hard to call. With 4 bases removed from V and 7 bases from J, the gap between germline ends came to 11 bases. The CDR3 runs 12 residues. The V gene's germline CDR1 is SGHVS and CDR2 FNYEAQ. The CDR3 sequence is CASSSAPTEQYF. The CDR3 DNA reads TGTGCCAGCAGCTCCGCCCCCACAGAGCAGTACTTC.

The chain has TRBV7-2 and TRBJ2-7, with a weak D call TRBD2 (6 bases). The CDR3 contains 16 residues. Germline CDR1 SGHTA, CDR2 FQGNSA. Trimming removed 1 base at V and 1 base at J, with 14 bases between. The DNA for the CDR3 is TGTGCCAGCAGCTTAGTTGGGACGGGGGATTCCTACGAGCAGTACTTC. Its translation is CASSLVGTGDSYEQYF.

The chain joins TRBV28 to TRBJ1-1; D is possibly TRBD1 (5 bases). Trimming removed 5 bases at V and 5 bases at J, with 9 bases between. CDR3 length: 12 amino acids. Germline CDR1 is MDHEN and CDR2 is SYDVKM. The CDR3 coding sequence is TGTGCCAGCAGTCTACAGGAAACTGAAGCTTTCTTT. This sequence encodes CASSLQETEAFF.

The table lists this clone with a few counts. The chain recombines TRBV19 with TRBJ1-2, with 7 positions matching TRBD1. In germline, CDR1 is LNHDA, CDR2 SQIVND (reference sequence). Trimming at V came to 5 bases and at J to 8 bases, leaving 8 bases not matched to a gene. The CDR3 is 13 residues long. The CDR3 is CASSAQTGPGYTF. The CDR3 DNA sequence: TGTGCCAGTAGTGCGCAGACAGGGCCCGGCTACACCTTC.

Comments on this clone: This could be a read error, since a much larger clone is one nucleotide away. This sequence joins TRBV5-1 and TRBJ2-7, with 10 bases lining up with TRBD2. This CDR3 comprises 14 residues. The V and J ends lost 1 base and 3 bases, in that order; junction bases with no gene match: 1. Per the germline V gene, CDR1 is SGHRS and CDR2 is YFSETQ. CDR3 region: CASSLTSGVYEQYF. The CDR3 coding sequence is TGCGCCAGCAGCTTGACTAGCGGGGTCTACGAGCAGTACTTC. Based on the CDR3 plus reference TRBV5-1 and TRBJ2-7, the full variable domain is KAGVTQTPRYLIKTRGQQVTLSCSPISGHRSVSWYQQTPGQGLQFLFEYFSETQRNKGNFPGRFSGRQFSNSRSEMNVSTLELGDSALYLCASSLTSGVYEQYFGPGTRLTVT.

V usage is TRBV9 and J usage is TRBJ2-1; 10 bases fit TRBD2. Unmatched junction bases numbered 7, after V lost 3 bases and J lost 4 bases. The length of the CDR3 is 16 residues. Germline CDR1 and CDR2: SGDLS and YYNGEE. The CDR3: CASSDPSGGGYNEQFF. The CDR3 bases are TGTGCCAGCAGCGACCCGAGCGGGGGGGGGTACAATGAGCAGTTCTTC.

The chain combines TRBV18 with TRBJ1-5; D call uncertain. V dropped 0 bases and J dropped 10 bases, with 13 bases sitting between them. The CDR3 extends over 14 amino acids. In germline, CDR1 is KGHSH, CDR2 LQKENI. CDR3 sequence reads: CASSPPESGSPQHF. The CDR3 bases are TGTGCCAGCTCACCACCGGAGTCCGGCTCCCCCCAGCATTTT.

For the CDR3, the DNA is TGTGCCAGCAGTCTCTCCTCTTACCGACATACCTACGAGCAGTACTTC. The encoded protein is CASSLSSYRHTYEQYF. The genes are TRBV27 and TRBJ2-7; D gene uncertain. Trimming cost V 5 bases and J 2 bases, with 19 bases left between them. Germline CDR1 is MNHEY and CDR2 is SMNVEV (reference sequence). This CDR3 region has 16 residues.

The genes are TRBV10-1 and TRBJ2-5; possible D gene TRBD1, 6 bases. This CDR3 is 14 amino acids long. Germline assignment: CDR1 WNHNN and CDR2 SYGVQD (reference sequence). The V gene lost 5 bases and the J gene lost 5 bases, with 15 bases spanning the gap. The CDR3 here is CASSFTRGRETQYF. DNA of the CDR3: TGCGCCAGCAGTTTTACCAGGGGCCGGGAGACCCAGTACTTC.

The chain recombines TRBV6-2 or TRBV6-3 with TRBJ2-5, with TRBD1 as a possible D gene (6 bases). CDR1 is MNHEY and CDR2 is SVGEGT in the germline V gene. V was clipped by 2 bases and J by 5 bases, with 21 bases between them. CDR3 length equals 17 residues. The CDR3 protein is CASSYPRGRGFGETQYF. The DNA for the CDR3 is TGTGCCAGCAGTTACCCGAGGGGCAGGGGTTTTGGGGAGACCCAGTACTTC.

The genes are TRBV6-1 and TRBJ1-6; a possible D gene is TRBD1 (6 bases). V dropped 3 bases and J dropped 9 bases, with 9 bases sitting between them. This CDR3 region has 13 residues. Germline CDR1 is MNHNS and CDR2 is SASEGT. DNA for the CDR3: TGTGCCAGCAGTGAGGGCAGGGGTTCACCCCTCCACTTT. Translation gives CASSEGRGSPLHF.

This chain joins TRBV3-1 (or the pseudogene TRBV3-2) and TRBJ2-5; 8 bases are a match to TRBD2. The CDR3 is made up of 17 amino acids. Germline loops: CDR1 LGHDT, CDR2 YNNKEL (reference sequence). Unmatched junction bases numbered 9, after V lost 1 base and J lost 2 bases. CDR3 DNA: TGTGCCAGCAGCCAAGGGTTCAGCGGGGGCCAACAAGAGACCCAGTACTTC. Protein product: CASSQGFSGGQQETQYF.

This sequence joins TRBV5-1 and TRBJ2-4; 10 nucleotides line up with TRBD1. The V segment lost 4 bases and the J segment 9 bases; nucleotides outside the gene matches: 10. The CDR3 consists of 15 residues. The germline V gene encodes CDR1 SGHRS and CDR2 YFSETQ. In DNA form, the CDR3 reads TGCGCCAGCAGCCCTAGGCCGGGACAGGGGTCCATTCAGTACTTC. Its translation: CASSPRPGQGSIQYF.

The CDR3 loop is CASSLTSGGAEEQFF. The CDR3 bases are TGTGCCAGCAGCCTGACTAGCGGGGGGGCCGAGGAGCAGTTCTTC. The V gene is TRBV7-3, the J gene TRBJ2-1; 14 bases map to TRBD2. Germline CDR1 and CDR2: SGHTA and FQGTGA. V lost 5 bases, J lost 10 bases, and 7 bases stayed unmatched. The CDR3 consists of 15 residues.

CDR3 sequence: CASRQGTGANNSPLHF. The CDR3 DNA reads as TGCGCCAGCAGACAGGGCACAGGGGCTAATAATTCACCCCTCCACTTT. The chain couples TRBV5-1 to TRBJ1-6, with 7 bases identical to TRBD1. Trimming removed 5 bases from V and 5 bases from J; junction bases left unmatched: 10. CDR3 size: 16 residues. Germline V gene lookup returns CDR1 SGHRS and CDR2 YFSETQ. Full variable domain (remainder filled in from reference TRBV5-1 and TRBJ1-6): KAGVTQTPRYLIKTRGQQVTLSCSPISGHRSVSWYQQTPGQGLQFLFEYFSETQRNKGNFPGRFSGRQFSNSRSEMNVSTLELGDSALYLCASRQGTGANNSPLHFGNGTRLTVT.

This chain links TRBV29-1 with TRBJ2-1, with 12 bases matching TRBD2. V was pared by 0 bases and J by 4 bases, with 10 bases of the junction left unmatched. CDR1 SQVTM and CDR2 ANQGSEA come from the germline V gene. The CDR3 is 18 amino acids. CDR3 sequence: CSVEDNSPGLAGYNEQFF. CDR3 in DNA: TGCAGCGTTGAAGATAACAGTCCGGGACTAGCGGGTTACAATGAGCAGTTCTTC.

J is TRBJ2-2 and V is TRBV5-1; 8 nucleotides align to TRBD1. Germline V gene lookup returns CDR1 SGHRS and CDR2 YFSETQ. The CDR3 consists of 15 residues. J lost 5 bases, V lost 1 base, and 4 bases had no gene match. The CDR3 DNA reads TGCGCCAGCAGCTTGAACAGGGGGTGGACCGGGGAGCTGTTTTTT. This translates into CASSLNRGWTGELFF.

This sequence joins TRBV29-1 and TRBJ1-4; weak D call: TRBD1 (6 bases). V was pared by 5 bases and J by 7 bases, with 17 bases between. Germline V lookup: CDR1 SQVTM, CDR2 ANQGSEA. CDR3 length equals 14 residues. The CDR3 spells CSVRGQRRSEKLFF. CDR3 DNA sequence: TGCAGCGTTCGCGGACAGCGGAGGAGTGAAAAACTGTTTTTT.

The rearrangement uses TRBV6-5 and TRBJ2-5; D remains unclear. Between the trimmed V and J ends, which lost 8 bases and 5 bases, there was a span of 15 bases. The CDR3 extends over 13 amino acids. The V gene's germline CDR1 is MNHEY and CDR2 SVGAGI. The CDR3 protein is CASLRSSGETQYF. For the CDR3, the DNA is TGTGCCAGCCTGAGATCCTCCGGGGAGACCCAGTACTTC.

This chain uses TRBV28 with TRBJ2-3, with TRBD1 matching over 7 bases. Germline loops: CDR1 MDHEN, CDR2 SYDVKM. J lost 1 base, V lost 6 bases, and 7 bases had no gene match. There are 15 residues in the CDR3. Here the CDR3 reads CASRGQGVGTDTQYF. The CDR3 DNA reads TGTGCCAGCAGGGGGCAGGGGGTCGGCACAGATACGCAGTATTTT.

This clone occurred once. CDR3 residues: CASSQDVGLPAGDTQYF. The CDR3 nucleotides read TGTGCCAGCAGCCAAGATGTCGGACTGCCGGCGGGAGATACGCAGTATTTT. The gene calls are TRBV3-1 (or the pseudogene TRBV3-2) and TRBJ2-3; perhaps TRBD2 as D (5 bases). V lost 0 bases and J 5 bases, leaving 18 bases between the germline ends. The CDR3 is made up of 17 amino acids. The germline V gene has CDR1 LGHDT and CDR2 YNNKEL (reference sequence).

V gene TRBV4-1 combines with J gene TRBJ2-7; 8 bases fit TRBD1. The CDR3 totals 15 residues. Germline V gene lookup returns CDR1 MGHRA and CDR2 YSYEKL. V was clipped by 2 bases and J by 3 bases; unmatched bases: 6. CDR3 sequence: CASSQSPGQGYEQYF. The CDR3 DNA reads TGCGCCAGCAGCCAATCACCCGGACAGGGCTACGAGCAGTACTTC.

The chain recombines TRBV19 with TRBJ1-5; 7 bases are a match to TRBD1. There are 15 residues in the CDR3. With 3 bases clipped from V and 4 bases from J, the junction kept 6 bases outside the gene matches. The V gene's germline CDR1 is LNHDA and CDR2 SQIVND (reference sequence). CDR3 region: CASSMEGAGNQPQHF. CDR3 coding DNA: TGTGCCAGTAGTATGGAGGGGGCCGGGAATCAGCCCCAGCATTTT.

This sequence joins TRBV7-9 and TRBJ1-2, with 8 positions matching TRBD1. V lost 1 base to trimming and J lost 1 base; unmatched junction nucleotides: 5. Germline CDR1 reads SEHNR; CDR2 reads FQNEAQ (reference sequence). The CDR3 length is 16 residues. The CDR3 here is CASSLGRDRINYGYTF. CDR3 in DNA: TGTGCCAGCAGCTTAGGGCGGGACAGGATTAACTATGGCTACACCTTC.